This TCR beta chain was captured in a study of early T cells in non-severe SARS-CoV-2 infection. Study background: Bulk RNA from unsorted whole blood was sequenced; chains were unpaired. Study outcomes and limitations: Missing private and CD4 specificities, VDJdb matching favored anti-spike CD8 responses.

As part of library construction, unique molecular identifiers were attached to individual cDNA molecules. One entry per CDR3 protein, called by TCRdb with MiXCR from the 5' RACE reads. The table includes roughly 86,000 distinct CDR3 sequences, 14% to 15% detected once. Notes on this clonotype: Its cognate antigen is unknown.

The sample was whole blood. The receptor comes from an adult who was a healthcare worker with PCR-confirmed SARS-CoV-2 infection or an uninfected control (not recorded which).

CDR3 sequence reads: CASSLVRGGPINYNEQFF. DNA for the CDR3: TGTGCCAGCAGCTTGGTACGGGGGGGACCAATAAACTACAATGAGCAGTTCTTC. The chain recombines TRBV7-3 with TRBJ2-1; 8 bases match TRBD2. The CDR3 contains 18 residues. Germline CDR1 SGHTA, CDR2 FQGTGA. V was pared by 3 bases and J by 3 bases, with 13 bases of the junction left unmatched.